Below, 14 T cell receptor beta chains from the same sample are listed, as sequenced in a study of cytomegalovirus exposure and HLA in healthy donors. Both 60 Vbeta primers and 13 Jbeta primers went into the PCR. TCRdb's copy holds only in-frame clones and misses some; the assay was immunoSEQ multiplex PCR. The sample contains 150,000 to 200,000 clones, almost 85% of which appear only once. Sequenced: PBMCs. The receptors stem from a woman aged 45-65 years in good health and CMV-seronegative.

The rearrangement uses TRBV5-1 and TRBJ1-1; the match to TRBD1 covers 11 bases. Germline CDR1 reads SGHRS; CDR2 reads YFSETQ. This CDR3 comprises 17 residues. Trimming removed 0 bases from V and 10 bases from J; junction bases left unmatched: 14. In DNA, the CDR3 is TGCGCCAGCAGCTTGGCGTCCGGACAGGGGGCAGGTTATGGAGCTTTCTTT. As protein: CASSLASGQGAGYGAFF.

The V and J genes are TRBV11-3 and TRBJ2-1; 13 bases line up with TRBD2. Trimming at V came to 1 base and at J to 8 bases, leaving 5 bases not matched to a gene. The CDR3 runs to 16 residues. CDR1 and CDR2 (germline): SGHNT, YENEEA. This CDR3 reads CASSLAGTSGVDEQFF. CDR3 DNA: TGTGCCAGCAGCTTAGCCGGGACTAGCGGGGTCGATGAGCAGTTCTTC.

This clone was picked up a small number of times. The V and J genes are TRBV19 and TRBJ1-2; D is undetermined. CDR1 is LNHDA and CDR2 is SQIVND in the germline V gene (reference sequence). Trimming left V 3 bases short and J 3 bases short, with 11 bases between. CDR3 length equals 14 residues. This chain's CDR3 is CASSIFAQDYGYTF. The CDR3 DNA sequence: TGTGCCAGTAGTATCTTCGCGCAAGACTATGGCTACACCTTC.

Comments on this clone: This same CDR3 is encoded by further DNA sequences in the sample. The chain has TRBV6-4 and TRBJ2-4, with no clear D. Germline values: CDR1 MRHNA, CDR2 SNTAGT. The CDR3 runs to 12 residues. V gave up 2 bases and J gave up 6 bases, with 5 bases separating them. CDR3 coding DNA: TGTGCCAGCAGTGACCCGGGAAACATTCAGTACTTC. Translated: CASSDPGNIQYF.

This chain links TRBV29-1 with TRBJ2-1, with TRBD1 matching over 9 bases. V was pared by 2 bases and J by 2 bases, with 4 bases of the junction left unmatched. Per germline, CDR1 SQVTM and CDR2 ANQGSEA. The CDR3 runs 15 residues. The CDR3 DNA reads TGCAGCGTTGAACGACGGGACAGGGCCTACAATGAGCAGTTCTTC. Amino acid sequence: CSVERRDRAYNEQFF.

CDR3 in DNA: TGCGCCAGCAGCTTGGCCGGGACTAGTCTTATCGGTGGGGGCGAGCAGTACTTC. Protein: CASSLAGTSLIGGGEQYF. The V and J genes are TRBV5-1 and TRBJ2-7; 8 nucleotides match TRBD2. The junction had 17 bases not matched to a gene; V was cut back by 0 bases and J by 6 bases. Germline values: CDR1 SGHRS, CDR2 YFSETQ. This CDR3 is 18 amino acids long.

This clone was counted once. The chain combines TRBV9 with TRBJ2-1; TRBD2 matches at 7 bases. The germline V gene encodes CDR1 SGDLS and CDR2 YYNGEE. CDR3 length: 14 amino acids. After removal of 7 bases from V and 0 bases from J, the junction contained 4 bases not matched to a gene. This CDR3 is CASGGDPSYNEQFF. For the CDR3, the DNA is TGTGCCAGCGGGGGGGACCCCTCCTACAATGAGCAGTTCTTC.

The chain links TRBV5-1 to TRBJ2-1; 7 bases map to TRBD2. CDR3 length equals 14 residues. CDR1 is SGHRS, CDR2 YFSETQ, per germline. V lost 10 bases, J lost 8 bases, and 15 bases stayed unmatched. The CDR3 protein is CASSAGREYHEQFF. In DNA form, the CDR3 reads TGCGCCTCCTCCGCGGGGCGGGAGTATCATGAGCAGTTCTTC.

This chain uses TRBV5-6 with TRBJ2-1, with D maybe TRBD2 (5 bases). V shed 4 bases and J shed 0 bases, with 14 bases lying between them. Germline CDR1 SGHDT, CDR2 YYEEEE. This CDR3 has 16 amino acids. The CDR3 sequence is CASSNWTGSSYNEQFF. DNA for the CDR3: TGTGCCAGCAGCAACTGGACGGGAAGCTCCTACAATGAGCAGTTCTTC.

This chain connects TRBV28 to TRBJ2-1, with D possibly being TRBD1 (5 bases). Trimming took off 7 bases at V and 0 bases at J, with 16 bases between the two ends. The CDR3 consists of 16 residues. Per germline, CDR1 MDHEN and CDR2 SYDVKM. The CDR3 spells CASTQPGQSSYNEQFF. In nucleotides, the CDR3 is TGTGCCAGCACCCAACCCGGACAAAGCTCCTACAATGAGCAGTTCTTC.

CDR3 DNA: TGTGCCAGCAGTAGGGACTTGAGGGGCTACACCTTC. It specifies CASSRDLRGYTF. This rearrangement joins TRBV6-1 to TRBJ1-2; D may be TRBD1 (5 bases). Germline CDR1 and CDR2: MNHNS and SASEGT. The CDR3 sequence is 12 residues long. Trimming took 5 bases from V and 8 from J, leaving 12 bases between them.

This clone appeared a single time. This chain uses TRBV7-9 with TRBJ2-1; D might be TRBD2 (6 bases). The CDR3 is 15 amino acids. CDR1 and CDR2 from the germline V gene are SEHNR and FQNEAQ (reference sequence). V was clipped by 5 bases and J by 7 bases, with 18 bases between them. The CDR3 loop is CASSPTSKVMNEQFF. The CDR3 DNA reads TGTGCCAGCAGCCCCACTAGCAAGGTTATGAATGAGCAGTTCTTC.

The rearrangement uses TRBV7-9 and TRBJ2-7; D gene uncertain. CDR1 is SEHNR, CDR2 FQNEAQ, per germline (reference sequence). The CDR3 sequence is 13 residues long. V was pared by 0 bases and J by 3 bases, with 6 bases between. This chain's CDR3 is CASSLASFYEQYF. The DNA of the CDR3 is TGTGCCAGCAGCTTAGCCAGTTTCTACGAGCAGTACTTC. Full variable domain (remainder filled in from reference TRBV7-9 and TRBJ2-7): DTGVSQNPRHKITKRGQNVTFRCDPISEHNRLYWYRQTLGQGPEFLTYFQNEAQLEKSRLLSDRFSAERPKGSFSTLEIQRTEQGDSAMYLCASSLASFYEQYFGPGTRLTVT.

The chain links TRBV10-3 to TRBJ2-3; 10 bases are shared with TRBD1. Unmatched junction bases numbered 10, after V lost 10 bases and J lost 6 bases. The germline V gene encodes CDR1 ENHRY and CDR2 SYGVKD. The CDR3 sequence is 14 residues long. The CDR3 loop reads CANSRTGGADTQYF. The CDR3 nucleotides read TGTGCCAATTCGAGGACAGGGGGGGCGGATACGCAGTATTTT.